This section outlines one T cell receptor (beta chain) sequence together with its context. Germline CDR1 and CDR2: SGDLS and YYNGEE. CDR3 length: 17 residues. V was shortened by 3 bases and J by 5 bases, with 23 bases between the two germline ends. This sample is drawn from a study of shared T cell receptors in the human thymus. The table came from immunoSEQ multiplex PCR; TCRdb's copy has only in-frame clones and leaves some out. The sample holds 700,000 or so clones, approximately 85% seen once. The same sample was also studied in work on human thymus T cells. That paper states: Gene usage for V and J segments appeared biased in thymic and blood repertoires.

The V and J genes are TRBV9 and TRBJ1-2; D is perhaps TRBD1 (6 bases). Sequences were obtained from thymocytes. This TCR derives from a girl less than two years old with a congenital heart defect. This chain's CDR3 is CASSATSRRGQGYGYTF. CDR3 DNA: TGTGCCAGCAGCGCGACTTCCCGGCGGGGGCAAGGTTATGGCTACACCTTC. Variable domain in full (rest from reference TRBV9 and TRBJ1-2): DSGVTQTPKHLITATGQRVTLRCSPRSGDLSVYWYQQSLDQGLQFLIQYYNGEERAKGNILERFSAQQFPDLHSELNLSSLELGDSALYFCASSATSRRGQGYGYTFGSGTRLTVV.